The source of this T cell receptor (beta chain) is a study of CD8 T cells in ankylosing spondylitis. TCRdb redid the calling of the 5' RACE reads with MiXCR, one entry per CDR3 protein. The sample lists 250,000 to 300,000 distinct CDR3 sequences; 15% to 20% were seen once. In germline, CDR1 is LNHNV, CDR2 YYDKDF (reference sequence). The CDR3 is made up of 18 amino acids. Trimming cost V 7 bases and J 2 bases; bases outside gene matches: 18. The TCR originated in a male donor with ankylosing spondylitis or in good health (not recorded which). This rearrangement joins TRBV15 to TRBJ2-7, with 9 bases lining up with TRBD1. Material: blood, either unsorted or a sorted T cell fraction (not recorded which). The CDR3 loop is CATKTGGGEGRRAYEQYV. CDR3 nucleotide sequence: TGTGCCACCAAAACAGGGGGCGGGGAGGGGCGCCGGGCCTACGAGCAGTACGTC.